The table lists the clone carrying this T cell receptor beta chain with many counts. The source of the sample is a study of T-cell reconstitution after alpha-beta-depleted transplantation in children. Preparation of the TCRbeta library used unique molecular identifiers. TCRdb itself ran the PCR reads through MiXCR, one entry per CDR3 protein. The sample shows some 490,000 distinct CDR3 sequences, around 12% of them seen only once. Specimen: PBMCs from the stem cell graft donor, collected from the stem cell graft. The TCR comes from a human donor who donated a stem cell graft to a child with combined immunodeficiency.

Here the CDR3 reads CASTVDIYNEQFF. CDR3 sequence (DNA): TGTGCCAGCACCGTGGACATATACAATGAGCAGTTCTTC. The rearrangement joins TRBV5-6 to TRBJ2-1, with D maybe TRBD1 (5 bases). Trimming stripped 6 bases from V and 4 bases from J, with 11 bases between. Germline lookup yields CDR1 SGHDT and CDR2 YYEEEE. This CDR3 contains 13 residues.